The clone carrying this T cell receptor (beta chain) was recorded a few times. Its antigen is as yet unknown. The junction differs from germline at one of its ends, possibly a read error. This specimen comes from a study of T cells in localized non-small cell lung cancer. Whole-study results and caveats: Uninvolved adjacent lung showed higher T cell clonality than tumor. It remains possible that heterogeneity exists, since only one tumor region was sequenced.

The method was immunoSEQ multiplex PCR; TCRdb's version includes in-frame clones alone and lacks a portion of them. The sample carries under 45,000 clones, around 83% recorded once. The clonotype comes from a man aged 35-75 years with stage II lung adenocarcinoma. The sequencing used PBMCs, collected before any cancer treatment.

CDR3 loop: CASSFRAELSGYF. CDR3 nucleotide sequence: TGTGCCAGCAGCTTCCGGGCAGAACTTTCGGGTTACTTC. The chain employs TRBV5-6 and TRBJ1-2, with unresolved D. Germline V CDR1 and CDR2: SGHDT, YYEEEE. The CDR3 is 13 residues long.